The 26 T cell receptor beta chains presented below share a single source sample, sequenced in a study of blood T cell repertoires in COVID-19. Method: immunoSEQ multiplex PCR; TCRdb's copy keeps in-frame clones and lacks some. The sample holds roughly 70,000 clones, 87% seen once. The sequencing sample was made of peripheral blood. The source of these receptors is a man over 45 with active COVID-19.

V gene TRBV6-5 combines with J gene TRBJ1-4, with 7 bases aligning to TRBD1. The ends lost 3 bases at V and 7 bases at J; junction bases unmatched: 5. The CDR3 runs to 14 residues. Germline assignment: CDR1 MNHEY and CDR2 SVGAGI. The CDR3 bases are TGTGCCAGCAGTTATGGGACAGAGGTTGAAAAACTGTTTTTT. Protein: CASSYGTEVEKLFF.

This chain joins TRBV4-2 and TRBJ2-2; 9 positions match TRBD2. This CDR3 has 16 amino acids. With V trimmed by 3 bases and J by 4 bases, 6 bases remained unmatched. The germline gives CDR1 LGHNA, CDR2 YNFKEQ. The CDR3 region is CASSQGLALSTGELFF. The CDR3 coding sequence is TGTGCCAGCAGCCAGGGACTAGCCCTCTCCACCGGGGAGCTGTTTTTT.

In nucleotides, the CDR3 is TGTGCCAGCAGCCACAGAGAGGGGAACACTGAAGCTTTCTTT. This sequence encodes CASSHREGNTEAFF. The chain carries TRBV14 and TRBJ1-1; D not resolved. The CDR3 is made up of 14 amino acids. CDR1 and CDR2 from the germline V gene are SGHDN and FVKESK. Trimming left V 3 bases short and J 1 base short, with 9 bases between.

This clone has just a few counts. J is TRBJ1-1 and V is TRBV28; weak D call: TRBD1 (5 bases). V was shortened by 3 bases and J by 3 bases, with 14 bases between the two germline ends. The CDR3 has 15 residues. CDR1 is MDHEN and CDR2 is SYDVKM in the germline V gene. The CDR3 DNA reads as TGTGCCAGCAGTTTCCCGGACAAAAAGGACACTGAAGCTTTCTTT. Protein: CASSFPDKKDTEAFF. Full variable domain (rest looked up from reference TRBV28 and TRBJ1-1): DVKVTQSSRYLVKRTGEKVFLECVQDMDHENMFWYRQDPGLGLRLIYFSYDVKMKEKGDIPEGYSVSREKKERFSLILESASTNQTSMYLCASSFPDKKDTEAFFGQGTRLTVV.

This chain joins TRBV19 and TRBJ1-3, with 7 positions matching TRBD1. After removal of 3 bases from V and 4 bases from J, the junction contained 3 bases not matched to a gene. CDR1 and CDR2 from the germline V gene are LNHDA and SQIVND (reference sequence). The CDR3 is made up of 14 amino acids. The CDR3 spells CASSMGQRGNTIYF. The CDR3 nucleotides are TGTGCCAGTAGTATGGGACAGAGAGGAAACACCATATATTTT.

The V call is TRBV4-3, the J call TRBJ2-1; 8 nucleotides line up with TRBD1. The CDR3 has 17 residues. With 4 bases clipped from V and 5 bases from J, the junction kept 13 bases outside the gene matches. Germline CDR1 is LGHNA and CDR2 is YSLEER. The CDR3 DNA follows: TGCGCCAGCAGCCGAAACATTCGGACAGGGTCCCACAATGAGCAGTTCTTC. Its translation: CASSRNIRTGSHNEQFF.

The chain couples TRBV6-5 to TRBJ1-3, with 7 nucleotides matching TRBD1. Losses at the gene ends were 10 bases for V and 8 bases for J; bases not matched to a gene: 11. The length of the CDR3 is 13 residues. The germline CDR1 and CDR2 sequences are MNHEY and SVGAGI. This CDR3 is CATQWAGGDTIYF. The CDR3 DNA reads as TGTGCCACCCAATGGGCAGGGGGAGACACCATATATTTT.

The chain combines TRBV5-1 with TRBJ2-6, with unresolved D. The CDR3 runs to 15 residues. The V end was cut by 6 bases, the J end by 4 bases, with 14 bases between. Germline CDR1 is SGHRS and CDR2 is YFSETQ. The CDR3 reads CASTNARSGANVLTF. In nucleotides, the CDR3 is TGCGCCAGCACCAACGCGAGATCCGGGGCCAACGTCCTGACTTTC. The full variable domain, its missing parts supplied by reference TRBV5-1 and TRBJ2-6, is KAGVTQTPRYLIKTRGQQVTLSCSPISGHRSVSWYQQTPGQGLQFLFEYFSETQRNKGNFPGRFSGRQFSNSRSEMNVSTLELGDSALYLCASTNARSGANVLTFGAGSRLTVL.

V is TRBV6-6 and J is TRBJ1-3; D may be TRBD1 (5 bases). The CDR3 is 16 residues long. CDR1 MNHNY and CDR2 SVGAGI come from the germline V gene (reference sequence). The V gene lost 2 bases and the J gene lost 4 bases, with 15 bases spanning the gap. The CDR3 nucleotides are TGTGCCAGCAGTTACCAGCGTGCGGGGGACGGAAACACCATATATTTT. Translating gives CASSYQRAGDGNTIYF.

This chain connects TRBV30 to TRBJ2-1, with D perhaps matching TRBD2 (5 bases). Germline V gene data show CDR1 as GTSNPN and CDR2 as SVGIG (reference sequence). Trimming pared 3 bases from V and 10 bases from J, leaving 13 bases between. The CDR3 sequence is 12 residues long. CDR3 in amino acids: CAWSWARGEQFF. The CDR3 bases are TGTGCCTGGAGCTGGGCCCGAGGGGAGCAGTTCTTC.

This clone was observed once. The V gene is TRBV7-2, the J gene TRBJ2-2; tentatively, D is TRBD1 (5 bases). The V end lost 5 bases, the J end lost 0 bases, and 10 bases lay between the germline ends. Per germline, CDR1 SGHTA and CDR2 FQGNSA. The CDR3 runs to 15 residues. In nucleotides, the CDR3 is TGTGCCAGCAGCGTGACAGTTTCGAACACCGGGGAGCTGTTTTTT. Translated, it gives CASSVTVSNTGELFF.

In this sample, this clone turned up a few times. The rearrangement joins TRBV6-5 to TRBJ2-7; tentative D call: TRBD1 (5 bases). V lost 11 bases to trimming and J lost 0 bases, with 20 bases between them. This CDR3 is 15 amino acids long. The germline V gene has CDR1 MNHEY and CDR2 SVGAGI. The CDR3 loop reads CASQKGPVSSYEQYF. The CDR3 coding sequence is TGTGCCTCTCAGAAGGGGCCGGTGAGCTCCTACGAGCAGTACTTC.

This CDR3 reads CASSPRQGGTEAFF. For the CDR3, the DNA is TGTGCCAGCTCACCAAGACAGGGGGGTACTGAAGCTTTCTTT. The chain recombines TRBV18 with TRBJ1-1, with 9 bases that match TRBD1. Germline-derived CDR1 and CDR2 are KGHSH and LQKENI. V lost 2 bases to trimming and J lost 5 bases; unmatched junction nucleotides: 3. The CDR3 has 14 residues.

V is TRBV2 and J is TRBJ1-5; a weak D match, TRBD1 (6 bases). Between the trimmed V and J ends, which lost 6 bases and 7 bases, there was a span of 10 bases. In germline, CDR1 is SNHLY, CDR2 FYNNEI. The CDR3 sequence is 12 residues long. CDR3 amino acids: CASSNGQQPQHF. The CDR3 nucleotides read TGTGCCAGCAGCAACGGACAGCAGCCCCAGCATTTT.

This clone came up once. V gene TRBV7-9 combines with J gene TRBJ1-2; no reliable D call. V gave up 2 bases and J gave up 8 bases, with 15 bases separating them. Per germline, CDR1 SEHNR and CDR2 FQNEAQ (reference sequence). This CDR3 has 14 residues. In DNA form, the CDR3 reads TGTGCCAGCAGCTTACCCCCATCGGGAGGCGGCTACACCTTC. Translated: CASSLPPSGGGYTF.

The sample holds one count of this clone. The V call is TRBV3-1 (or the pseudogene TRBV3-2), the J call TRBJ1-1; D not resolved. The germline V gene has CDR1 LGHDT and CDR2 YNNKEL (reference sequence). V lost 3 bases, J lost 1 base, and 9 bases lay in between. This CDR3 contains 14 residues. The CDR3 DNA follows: TGTGCCAGCAGCCAGAGACCGGGGAACACTGAAGCTTTCTTT. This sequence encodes CASSQRPGNTEAFF.

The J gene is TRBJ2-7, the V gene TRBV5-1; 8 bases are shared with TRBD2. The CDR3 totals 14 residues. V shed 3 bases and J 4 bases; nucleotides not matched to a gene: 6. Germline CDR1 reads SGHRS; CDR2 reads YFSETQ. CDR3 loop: CASSWSGSYYEQYF. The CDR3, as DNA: TGCGCCAGCAGCTGGAGCGGGAGTTATTACGAGCAGTACTTC.

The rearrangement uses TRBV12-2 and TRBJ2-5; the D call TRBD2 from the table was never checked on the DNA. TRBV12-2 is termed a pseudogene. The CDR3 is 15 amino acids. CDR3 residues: CASRFLAGGPETQYF. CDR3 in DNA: TGTGCAAGTCGCTTTCTAGCGGGAGGGCCAGAGACCCAGTACTTC.

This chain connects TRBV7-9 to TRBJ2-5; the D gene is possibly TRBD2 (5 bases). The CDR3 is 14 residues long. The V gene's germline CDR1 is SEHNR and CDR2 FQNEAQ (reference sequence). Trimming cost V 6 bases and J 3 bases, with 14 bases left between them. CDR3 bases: TGTGCCAGCAGTGTGGGCGGGCTCGAAGAGACCCAGTACTTC. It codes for CASSVGGLEETQYF.

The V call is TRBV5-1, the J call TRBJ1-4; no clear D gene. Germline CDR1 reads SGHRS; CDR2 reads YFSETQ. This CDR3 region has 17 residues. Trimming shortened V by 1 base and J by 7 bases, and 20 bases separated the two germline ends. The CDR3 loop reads CASSLSATSTNSEKLFF. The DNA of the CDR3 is TGCGCCAGCAGCTTGTCTGCCACCTCAACTAATAGTGAAAAACTGTTTTTT.

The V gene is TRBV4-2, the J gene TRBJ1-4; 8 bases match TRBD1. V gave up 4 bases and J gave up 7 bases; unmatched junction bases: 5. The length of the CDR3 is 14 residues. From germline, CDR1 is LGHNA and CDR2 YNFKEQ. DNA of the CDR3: TGTGCCAGCAGCCTCGGGACAGGCCGTGAAAAACTGTTTTTT. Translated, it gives CASSLGTGREKLFF.

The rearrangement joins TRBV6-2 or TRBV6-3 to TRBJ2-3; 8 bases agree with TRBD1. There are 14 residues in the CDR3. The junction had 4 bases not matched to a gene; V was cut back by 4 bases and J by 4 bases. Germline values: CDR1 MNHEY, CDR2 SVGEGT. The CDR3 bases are TGTGCCAGCAGTTCCCGGACAGGGTCAGATACGCAGTATTTT. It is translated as CASSSRTGSDTQYF.

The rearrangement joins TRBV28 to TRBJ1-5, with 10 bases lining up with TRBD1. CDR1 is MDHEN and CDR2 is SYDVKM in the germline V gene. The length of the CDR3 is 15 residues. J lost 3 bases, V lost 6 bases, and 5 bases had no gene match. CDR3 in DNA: TGTGCCAGCAGGCGACAGGGGGCATCCAATCAGCCCCAGCATTTT. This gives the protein CASRRQGASNQPQHF.

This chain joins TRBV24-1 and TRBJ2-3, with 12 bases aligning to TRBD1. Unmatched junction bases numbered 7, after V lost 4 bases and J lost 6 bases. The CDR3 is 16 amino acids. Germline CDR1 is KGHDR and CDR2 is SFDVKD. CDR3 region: CATSDEGQGAGDTQYF. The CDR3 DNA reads TGTGCCACCAGTGACGAGGGACAGGGGGCCGGGGATACGCAGTATTTT.

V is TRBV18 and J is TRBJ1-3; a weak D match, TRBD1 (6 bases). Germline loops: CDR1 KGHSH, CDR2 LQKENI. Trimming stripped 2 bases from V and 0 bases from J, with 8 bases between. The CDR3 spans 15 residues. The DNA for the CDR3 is TGTGCCAGCTCACCAAGGACAGACTCTGGAAACACCATATATTTT. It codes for CASSPRTDSGNTIYF.

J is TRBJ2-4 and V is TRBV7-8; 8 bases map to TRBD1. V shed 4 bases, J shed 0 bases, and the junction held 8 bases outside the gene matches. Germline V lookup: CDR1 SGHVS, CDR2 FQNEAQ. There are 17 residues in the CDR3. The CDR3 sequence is CASSSHQGAVAKNIQYF. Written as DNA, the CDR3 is TGTGCCAGCAGCTCCCACCAGGGGGCCGTAGCCAAAAACATTCAGTACTTC.